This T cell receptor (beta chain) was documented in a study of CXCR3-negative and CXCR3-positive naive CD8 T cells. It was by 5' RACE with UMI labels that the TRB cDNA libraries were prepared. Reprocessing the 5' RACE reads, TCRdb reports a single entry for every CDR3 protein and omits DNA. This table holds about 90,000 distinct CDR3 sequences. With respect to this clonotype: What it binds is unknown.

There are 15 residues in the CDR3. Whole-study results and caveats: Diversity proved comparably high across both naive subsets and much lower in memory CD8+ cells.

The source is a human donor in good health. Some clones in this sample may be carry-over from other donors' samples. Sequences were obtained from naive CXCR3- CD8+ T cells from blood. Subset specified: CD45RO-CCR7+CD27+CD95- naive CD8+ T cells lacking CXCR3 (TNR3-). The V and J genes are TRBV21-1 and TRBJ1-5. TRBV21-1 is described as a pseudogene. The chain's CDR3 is CASSKASQHNQPQHF.